The following is a TCR beta chain sequence with its context. The antigen remains unidentified. This CDR3 has 12 residues. The germline V and J ends were trimmed by 3 bases and 4 bases, with 7 bases remaining between them. Germline loops: CDR1 SGDLS, CDR2 YYNGEE. The data belong to a study of OX40 agonist ivuxolimab in advanced cancers. About the research overall: Ivuxolimab was administered intravenously to patients at 0.01 to 10 mg/kg every 2 weeks. The dose-escalation cohort was just under 85% male, with a mean age of around 60 years, ranging roughly 23 to 79. Study-level results: On average, CD8+ T cells showed a greater number of expanded clones than CD4+.

Assay: immunoSEQ multiplex PCR; the TCRdb copy retains only in-frame clones and omits some. The table includes 50,000 or so clones, roughly 85% detected once. This rearrangement joins TRBV9 to TRBJ1-1; D unresolved. The receptor's source is an adult with an advanced solid tumor such as melanoma, head and neck, liver or kidney cancer. This specimen was CD4+ or CD8+ T cells sorted from blood, taken in a trial of the OX40 agonist ivuxolimab. CDR3 residues: CASSEGGTEAFF. The CDR3 bases are TGTGCCAGCAGCGAGGGCGGCACTGAAGCTTTCTTT.